This T cell receptor (beta chain) was documented in a study of PD-1 blockade in mismatch repair-deficient tumors (dated by TCRdb to 2015 to 2018). Study-level background: Between September 2013 and September 2016, fewer than 90 consecutive patients with over ten mismatch repair-deficient cancer types, all previously treated and progressing, were enrolled in the trial. Deep sequencing of TCR CDR3 regions was used to track tumor-associated T cell clones in peripheral blood of patients responding to PD-1 blockade. The paper as a whole reports these results and caveats: Tumor-resident clones, often undetectable in blood before treatment, expanded rapidly after pembrolizumab and then contracted, generally before radiologic responses.

Libraries were prepared through the immunoSEQ multiplex PCR assay. The source is immuneACCESS, and TCRdb retained only in-frame sequences with V and J called. Part of the clones is not carried over; for the studies checked, unresolved V genes explain less than half of this, and the remainder is unexplained. A total of more than 8,500 clones appear in this sample, more than 80% of them only once. The ten largest make up 0.9% to 1% of the sample. On this clone: Its cognate antigen has yet to be identified. Per-base quality was not reported, and no clone a single base away is much larger than it.

The CDR3 runs 17 amino acids, cysteine and phenylalanine included. Only the CDR3 DNA is retained, 51 bases long and in frame from the first base. For every enrolled patient, mismatch repair deficiency was confirmed by either polymerase chain reaction or immunohistochemistry. A few patients who responded to pembrolizumab therapy underwent TCR sequencing. In the phase II trial, pembrolizumab PD-1 blockade was tested prospectively in advanced mismatch repair-deficient cancers, no matter which tissue of origin the cancers came from. Serial peripheral blood T cell samples were collected before and at multiple times after starting PD-1 blockade. Blood sampling time points were reported as weeks after the first dose of pembrolizumab.

The sequence links TRBV12-2 to TRBJ1-1. TRBV12-2 is an annotated pseudogene. The clonotype originates from an adult with mismatch repair-deficient cancer. The specimen comprised PBMCs, sampled approximately 49 weeks after starting pembrolizumab. The CDR3 amino acid sequence is: CASRLAGRGSENTEAFF. The sequenced DNA is TGTGCAAGTCGCTTAGCCGGGAGGGGAAGCGAGAACACTGAAGCTTTCTTT.